These T cell receptor beta chains were read from a single sample in a study of shared T cell receptors in the human thymus. Assay used: immunoSEQ multiplex PCR; TCRdb lists only in-frame clones, some missing. The data show 700,000 or so clones, approximately 83% seen once. The sample was also reused in another study, on human thymus T cells.

Sequencing was carried out using thymocytes. These receptors all stem from a girl under three years old with a congenital heart defect. Both conserved end residues are part of each CDR3. Each record gives: clone size, V gene, J gene, D gene, CDR3 DNA, CDR3 protein. D genes are given only for firm matches. Clone size is not always given. Where it is, it says once, few, many or a class for expanded clones.

NA,TRBV9,TRBJ2-1,TRBD2,TGTGCCAGCAGCGTAGCTAAAGCGGGGGGCTACAATGAGCAGTTCTTC,CASSVAKAGGYNEQFF
NA,TRBV7-9,TRBJ1-1,NA,TGTGCCAGCAGCTTAGAGGGACTCCGGAACACTGAAGCTTTCTTT,CASSLEGLRNTEAFF
NA,TRBV6-6,TRBJ1-4,NA,TGTGCCAGCAGTTACCTTCCAGGACATAATAATGAAAAACTGTTTTTT,CASSYLPGHNNEKLFF
NA,TRBV6-1,TRBJ1-2,NA,TGTGCCAGCAGTGCCAAGGACAGCGCCCCGAGGTGCTACACCTTC,CASSAKDSAPRCYTF
NA,TRBV4-1,TRBJ1-2,NA,TGCGCCAGCAGCCAAGATCGGGGGGTTGGAAGCTACACCTTC,CASSQDRGVGSYTF
NA,TRBV13,TRBJ1-1,TRBD1,TGTGCCAGCAGCTCCGGGACAGGGGACCTGAACACTGAAGCTTTCTTT,CASSSGTGDLNTEAFF
NA,TRBV5-6,TRBJ1-1,TRBD1,TGTGCCAGCAGCTTGGCTAAGACAGGGGGCTCTACTGAAGCTTTCTTT,CASSLAKTGGSTEAFF
few,TRBV14,TRBJ1-6,NA,TGTGCCAGCAGCCAAGATGTCCGGGCGCCGGTGGGGCCGGTTGAATTTTATAATTCACCCCTCCACTTT,CASSQDVRAPVGPVEFYNSPLHF
NA,TRBV7-3,TRBJ1-3,NA,TGTGCCAGCAGCTTAACCGGGGACTCTGGAAACACCATATATTTT,CASSLTGDSGNTIYF
NA,TRBV5-1,TRBJ2-5,NA,TGCGCCAGCAGGGGGACTGAGATGGGCAAAGGTGGAGAGACCCAGTACTTC,CASRGTEMGKGGETQYF
NA,TRBV4-3,TRBJ2-1,TRBD2,TGCGCCAGCAGCCACACAGTTTTTCAGCGGGAGGAGAGCTCCTACAATGAGCAGTTCTTC,CASSHTVFQREESSYNEQFF
NA,TRBV29-1,TRBJ1-1,NA,TGCAGCGTTGGTGACAGTAACACTGAAGCTTTCTTT,CSVGDSNTEAFF
NA,TRBV5-1,TRBJ2-5,TRBD1,TGCGCCAGCAGCTCACCCGGGACAGCTAAAGAGACCCAGTACTTC,CASSSPGTAKETQYF
NA,TRBV19,TRBJ1-2,TRBD1,TGTGCCAGTAGTCCCCAGGACAGGGGGCTGTGGAGTGACTATGGCTACACCTTC,CASSPQDRGLWSDYGYTF
NA,TRBV10-3,TRBJ1-1,TRBD1,TGTGCCATCAGTACGACAGGGGGCGAAGGAAGTACTGAAGCTTTCTTT,CAISTTGGEGSTEAFF
NA,TRBV4-1,TRBJ1-2,TRBD1,TGCGCCAGCAGCCAAGCCTGGGGACAGGTAATCGGTAGGGGTCTGGCTAACTATGGCTACACCTTC,CASSQAWGQVIGRGLANYGYTF
once,TRBV27,TRBJ1-1,NA,TGTGCCAGCAGTTCGTACGCACCTGCAGGGTCAAGAATTCACACTGAAGCTTTCTTT,CASSSYAPAGSRIHTEAFF
NA,TRBV9,TRBJ1-5,NA,TGTGCCAGCAGCGACAGGGTCGGTCAGCCCCAGCATTTT,CASSDRVGQPQHF
NA,TRBV28,TRBJ1-2,NA,TGTGCCAGCAGTCCTCCCCGTGGGGGAGGCGGCTACACCTTC,CASSPPRGGGGYTF
NA,TRBV27,TRBJ1-1,TRBD1,TGTGCCAGCAGTTCCAACAGGGGGCCCTCAAGGTCTGAAGCTTTCTTT,CASSSNRGPSRSEAFF
few,TRBV6-1,TRBJ1-1,NA,TGTGCCAGCAGTGAAGGGGCAGTCCTGAACACTGAAGCTTTCTTT,CASSEGAVLNTEAFF
NA,TRBV30,TRBJ1-6,TRBD1,TGTGCCTGGAGTCACAGGGACAGGGAAAGTTCACCCCTCCACTTT,CAWSHRDRESSPLHF
NA,TRBV6-6,TRBJ1-3,NA,TGTGCCAGCAGCAATACAGGCCCCTCTGGAAACACCATATATTTT,CASSNTGPSGNTIYF
NA,TRBV6-1,TRBJ1-2,NA,TGTGCCAGCACTCTAAGTTCTAACTATGGCTACACCTTC,CASTLSSNYGYTF
NA,TRBV19,TRBJ1-1,TRBD1,TGTGCCAGTAAGACAGGGGGAGACACTGAAGCTTTCTTT,CASKTGGDTEAFF
NA,TRBV13,TRBJ2-7,NA,TGTGCCAGCAGCTCACGGGGGGCCGAGCAGTACTTC,CASSSRGAEQYF
NA,TRBV4-1,TRBJ2-5,TRBD1,TGCGCCAGCAGCCTAGACGAGGGGGCCGGAGATATTCAAATCCGGGAGACCCAGTACTTC,CASSLDEGAGDIQIRETQYF
NA,TRBV5-4,TRBJ2-5,TRBD2,TGTGCCAGCAGCTTGCTAGCGGGGCAACAAGAGACCCAGTACTTC,CASSLLAGQQETQYF
NA,TRBV28,TRBJ1-4,NA,TGTGCCATCGCGGAGACAGGCGCCACTAATGAAAAACTGTTTTTT,CAIAETGATNEKLFF
NA,TRBV5-1,TRBJ2-1,TRBD1,TGCGCCAGCAGCCGACCCCCACAGGGGGTTCGGGATAAAAACAATGAGCAGTTCTTC,CASSRPPQGVRDKNNEQFF
NA,TRBV10-3,TRBJ1-4,NA,TGTGCCATCTCCGCCGGGACATCGAATGAAAAACTGTTTTTT,CAISAGTSNEKLFF
NA,TRBV5-1,TRBJ2-5,TRBD2,TGCGCCAGCAGCTTGGCGACTAGCGGGGAAGAGACCCAGTACTTC,CASSLATSGEETQYF
NA,TRBV9,TRBJ1-1,NA,TGTGCCAGCAGCGGTCAACAGGGCGGGAACACTGAAGCTTTCTTT,CASSGQQGGNTEAFF
NA,TRBV27,TRBJ1-1,TRBD1,TGTGCCAGCAGTTGGACAGGGCCAAACACTGAAGCTTTCTTT,CASSWTGPNTEAFF
NA,TRBV5-6,TRBJ2-3,NA,TGTGCCAGCAGCTTGGGGACTTTTAGCACAGATACGCAGTATTTT,CASSLGTFSTDTQYF
few,TRBV27,TRBJ2-5,TRBD2,TGTGCCAGCAGTTCTACCATAACCCGACTAGCGGGGCAAATCGGCCAAGAGACCCAGTACTTC,CASSSTITRLAGQIGQETQYF
once,TRBV7-8,TRBJ1-2,NA,TGTGCCAGCAGCTCGAACTATGGCTACACCTTC,CASSSNYGYTF
NA,TRBV5-1,TRBJ2-5,TRBD1,TGCGCCAGCAGTTTGTTCCTCCAACAGGGGGAAGAGACCCAGTACTTC,CASSLFLQQGEETQYF
NA,TRBV28,TRBJ1-2,NA,TGTGCCAGCAGTCTAGGGGTGAGCCGCTATGGCTACACCTTC,CASSLGVSRYGYTF
NA,TRBV4-1,TRBJ2-3,TRBD2,TGCGCCAGCAGCCAAGATCCCGAAGGACTAGCGGGGGGCCCTAACACAGATACGCAGTATTTT,CASSQDPEGLAGGPNTDTQYF
once,TRBV12-5,TRBJ1-1,NA,TGTGCTAGTGGTTTGGTACTGGTCAGGGATAAGTACACTGAAGCTTTCTTT,CASGLVLVRDKYTEAFF
NA,TRBV5-1,TRBJ2-7,NA,TGCGCCAGCAGCTTGGATCAAGAGGTCAACGAGCAGTACTTC,CASSLDQEVNEQYF
few,TRBV27,TRBJ1-4,TRBD1,TGTGCCAGCAGTTTCGTGGGACAGGGATACGAAAAACTGTTTTTT,CASSFVGQGYEKLFF
NA,TRBV28,TRBJ1-2,NA,TGTGCCAGCTTAACTCCGGGACTGCAGCCTAACTATGGCTACACCTTC,CASLTPGLQPNYGYTF
NA,TRBV27,TRBJ2-7,TRBD1,TGTGCCAGCAGTTTATCAGGGTGGGGACAGGGCGGCAACTACGAGCAGTACTTC,CASSLSGWGQGGNYEQYF
NA,TRBV2,TRBJ1-2,TRBD1,TGTGCCAGCAGTGAAGCCAGGGACAGAGATAACTATGGCTACACCTTC,CASSEARDRDNYGYTF
few,TRBV5-1,TRBJ2-5,NA,TGCGCCAGCAGCGAGCAAGAGACCCAGTACTTC,CASSEQETQYF
NA,TRBV28,TRBJ1-2,NA,TGTGCCAGCAGTTGGCATAACTATGGCTACACCTTC,CASSWHNYGYTF
NA,TRBV5-1,TRBJ2-3,NA,TGCGCCAGCAGCTTGGTGGCCGCTGATCGCACAGATACGCAGTATTTT,CASSLVAADRTDTQYF
NA,TRBV7-9,TRBJ1-1,NA,TGTGCCAGCAGCTTAGTATCAGGCGCCGAAGCTTTCTTT,CASSLVSGAEAFF
NA,TRBV10-3,TRBJ2-7,TRBD2,TGTGCCATCAGCGGTACTAGCGGGGGACTTGGTGCGCAGTACTTC,CAISGTSGGLGAQYF
NA,TRBV5-5,TRBJ2-7,TRBD1,TGTGCCAGCAGTTTCACCGGGACAGCCGGCTCCTACGAGCAGTACTTC,CASSFTGTAGSYEQYF
NA,TRBV5-4,TRBJ2-7,NA,TGTGCCAGCAGCCTCTTCCCTTTGACAAACTACGAGCAGTACTTC,CASSLFPLTNYEQYF
NA,TRBV5-1,TRBJ2-7,TRBD1,TGCGCCAGCAGCTCCATTATAAGGGACAGGAATCAGTACGAGCAGTACTTC,CASSSIIRDRNQYEQYF
NA,TRBV9,TRBJ1-6,TRBD1,TGTGCCAGCAGCGTAGTACAGGGGGCTTCACCCCTCCACTTT,CASSVVQGASPLHF
once,TRBV11-2,TRBJ1-1,NA,TGTGCCAGCAGCTTAGACGGGGCAGGGGAAACTGAAGCTTTCTTT,CASSLDGAGETEAFF
NA,TRBV12-5,TRBJ2-7,TRBD1,TGTGCTAGTGGTTTGGAGGACAGGGATGCCTACGAGCAGTACTTC,CASGLEDRDAYEQYF